This T cell receptor (beta chain) was captured in a study of shared clonotypes between healthy human individuals. A note on this clone: Relative to the germline gene, one junction end is altered; a read error may explain this.

An even split of each subset's genomic DNA across several immunoSEQ plates was performed. The assay was immunoSEQ multiplex PCR, and TCRdb's table has in-frame clones only and misses some. The sample holds about 1 million clones; about 70% are singletons and the top ten take about 1.5%. This CDR3 comprises 16 residues. The germline V gene has CDR1 MNHNY and CDR2 SVGAGI (reference sequence). Everyone who donated was a Caucasian adult who lived in Nashville, Tennessee. The source material was memory CD4+ T cells sorted from blood. Subset specified: CD45RA-negative fraction. The clonotype comes from a man younger than 35 in good health. The genes are TRBV6-6 and TRBJ2-1; the match to TRBD2 covers 14 bases. The DNA of the CDR3 is TGTGCCAGCAGTGACTCGACTAGCGGGGGGGGTTTTGAGCAGTTCTTC. It specifies CASSDSTSGGGFEQFF.